Below, one T cell receptor beta chain is given with its context. The method was immunoSEQ multiplex PCR; TCRdb's version includes in-frame clones alone and lacks a portion of them. The sample contains roughly 78,000 clones, around four fifths of which appear only once. Germline V CDR1 and CDR2: SGHRS, YFSETQ. V shed 5 bases and J shed 5 bases, with 13 bases lying between them. The CDR3 has 13 amino acids. This entry comes from a study of blood T cell repertoires in COVID-19. This receptor was identified in a woman aged 80 or older with acute or convalescent COVID-19. This rearrangement joins TRBV5-1 to TRBJ1-1; weak D call: TRBD1 (5 bases). Sequencing input: peripheral blood. The CDR3 region is CASSEDTETEAFF. Here the CDR3 DNA reads TGCGCCAGCAGTGAGGACACCGAGACTGAAGCTTTCTTT.